This entry is about one T cell receptor beta chain. The data belong to a study of T cell responses to AZD1222 COVID-19 vaccine. The CDR3 sequence is 12 residues long. The V end lost 5 bases, the J end lost 4 bases, and 8 bases lay between the germline ends. The germline V gene encodes CDR1 LNHDA and CDR2 SQIVND (reference sequence). Data came from immunoSEQ multiplex PCR; TCRdb stores just in-frame clones and leaves some out. This sample yields 150,000 to 200,000 clones, of which 88% are seen a single time; roughly 11% belongs to the top ten. The clonotype originates from an adult who received the AZD1222 COVID-19 vaccine. The material was peripheral blood, obtained 28 days after the second AZD1222 dose. The rearrangement links TRBV19 to TRBJ2-5, with D uncertain. The CDR3 reads CASSEKGETQYF. CDR3 in DNA: TGTGCCAGTAGTGAAAAGGGAGAGACCCAGTACTTC.